The next 28 T cell receptor beta chains were all read from a single sample in a study of neurological immune-mediated disorders. From the 5' RACE reads, TCRdb called clonotypes with MiXCR, one entry per CDR3 protein. This table has some 24,000 distinct CDR3 sequences, more than 6% appearing once. The sample taken for sequencing was PBMCs. The receptors stem from a woman between 40 and 50 years old in good health.

This clonotype was seen many times. This chain uses TRBV29-1 with TRBJ2-7, with 9 bases lining up with TRBD2. The CDR3 loop spans 14 amino acids. With 4 bases clipped from V and 0 bases from J, the junction kept 4 bases outside the gene matches. Germline assignment: CDR1 SQVTM and CDR2 ANQGSEA. CDR3 coding DNA: TGCAGCGTTGGGGTAGCGGGGGCCTCCTACGAGCAGTACTTC. This sequence encodes CSVGVAGASYEQYF.

V is TRBV27 and J is TRBJ2-7; TRBD2 matches at 13 bases. The CDR3 extends over 14 amino acids. CDR1 and CDR2 from the germline V gene are MNHEY and SMNVEV (reference sequence). The ends lost 6 bases at V and 5 bases at J; junction bases unmatched: 4. The CDR3 reads CASSRGLAGNEQYF. In DNA form, the CDR3 reads TGTGCCAGCAGCCGGGGACTAGCGGGAAACGAGCAGTACTTC.

This clonotype was seen ten or more times. This chain uses TRBV12-3 or TRBV12-4 with TRBJ2-1, with D possibly being TRBD1 or TRBD2 (6 bases each). The CDR3 consists of 14 residues. The germline V and J ends were trimmed by 4 bases and 9 bases, with 16 bases remaining between them. The CDR3 DNA is TGTGCCAGCAGTTCCCCACGGGGGCGAGGTGAGCAGTTCTTC. As protein: CASSSPRGRGEQFF.

This clonotype was counted many times. The chain couples TRBV20-1 to TRBJ2-1; D remains ambiguous. V lost 3 bases and J 10 bases, leaving 16 bases between the germline ends. The CDR3 has 13 residues. Germline values: CDR1 DFQATT, CDR2 SNEGSKA (reference sequence). Here the CDR3 reads CSASPSSAIEQFF. The DNA of the CDR3 is TGCAGTGCTAGCCCTTCTAGTGCAATCGAGCAGTTCTTC.

Ten or more counts support this clonotype. The chain carries TRBV5-1 and TRBJ1-6; D might be TRBD1 (6 bases). V was pared by 1 base and J by 10 bases, with 12 bases between. This CDR3 spans 14 amino acids. From germline, CDR1 is SGHRS and CDR2 YFSETQ. The CDR3 protein is CASSLRQVGSPLHF. CDR3 DNA sequence: TGCGCCAGCAGCTTGCGACAGGTCGGGTCACCCCTCCACTTT. The full variable domain, in which reference TRBV5-1 and TRBJ1-6 provide the parts outside the CDR3, is KAGVTQTPRYLIKTRGQQVTLSCSPISGHRSVSWYQQTPGQGLQFLFEYFSETQRNKGNFPGRFSGRQFSNSRSEMNVSTLELGDSALYLCASSLRQVGSPLHFGNGTRLTVT.

A remark on this clonotype: The limits of the CDR3 on the DNA are not certain, so only TCRdb's listed CDR3 is given. The chain carries TRBV5-1 and TRBJ2-2; the table's D call, TRBD2, has no DNA check behind it. Germline lookup yields CDR1 SGHRS and CDR2 YFSETQ. The CDR3 has 23 amino acids, counting both end residues. CDR3 loop: CASSFYICSARDIKRGGTGELFF.

This clonotype was recorded many times. The chain employs TRBV27 and TRBJ2-5; D uncertain. The CDR3 sequence is 13 residues long. With 5 bases removed from V and 4 bases from J, the gap between germline ends came to 11 bases. Germline-derived CDR1 and CDR2 are MNHEY and SMNVEV (reference sequence). The CDR3 DNA sequence: TGTGCCAGCAGTCGACGGGCCCCAGAGACCCAGTACTTC. Protein product: CASSRRAPETQYF.

This clonotype was observed at least ten times. The chain carries TRBV20-1 and TRBJ2-4, with no clear D. V shed 2 bases and J shed 0 bases, with 14 bases lying between them. Germline V CDR1 and CDR2: DFQATT, SNEGSKA (reference sequence). The CDR3 runs to 16 residues. CDR3 amino acids: CSARSRAQLAKNIQYF. CDR3 nucleotides: TGCAGTGCTAGATCACGAGCACAGCTAGCCAAAAACATTCAGTACTTC.

This clonotype showed up many times. V gene TRBV7-3 combines with J gene TRBJ2-1, with D perhaps matching TRBD2 (6 bases). V lost 5 bases and J 0 bases, leaving 11 bases between the germline ends. The germline V gene has CDR1 SGHTA and CDR2 FQGTGA. This CDR3 spans 15 amino acids. The CDR3 loop is CASSLSGSSYNEQFF. DNA of the CDR3: TGTGCCAGCAGCCTTAGCGGTAGCTCCTACAATGAGCAGTTCTTC.

This clonotype came up many times. The CDR3 bases are TGTGCCAGCAGCTTAGTAGGACTAGCGGGACGGTCGGGGGAGCTGTTTTTT. As protein: CASSLVGLAGRSGELFF. This rearrangement joins TRBV11-2 to TRBJ2-2, with 12 bases that match TRBD2. V dropped 1 base and J dropped 8; count of bases not matched to a gene: 8. This CDR3 spans 17 amino acids. CDR1 SGHAT and CDR2 FQNNGV come from the germline V gene.

This clonotype came up many times. The rearrangement links TRBV9 to TRBJ2-3, with 9 bases aligning to TRBD1. The V segment lost 3 bases and the J segment 1 base; nucleotides outside the gene matches: 6. Germline lookup yields CDR1 SGDLS and CDR2 YYNGEE. The CDR3 runs 16 residues. CDR3 nucleotide sequence: TGTGCCAGCAGCGCCAGACAGGGGGAAGGCACAGATACGCAGTATTTT. This encodes CASSARQGEGTDTQYF.

This clonotype was observed many times. The rearrangement links TRBV20-1 to TRBJ2-7; 9 nucleotides agree with TRBD2. The V segment lost 1 base and the J segment 3 bases; nucleotides outside the gene matches: 4. CDR1 and CDR2 from the germline V gene are DFQATT and SNEGSKA (reference sequence). This CDR3 is 14 amino acids long. The CDR3 nucleotides read TGCAGTGCTAGAGGTCTAGCGGGACGCTACGAGCAGTACTTC. Translation: CSARGLAGRYEQYF.

This clonotype was detected once. V usage is TRBV15 and J usage is TRBJ2-3, with 8 bases lining up with TRBD2. The junction had 8 bases not matched to a gene; V was cut back by 9 bases and J by 0 bases. Germline loops: CDR1 LNHNV, CDR2 YYDKDF (reference sequence). The CDR3 length is 15 residues. This CDR3 is CATRKQRGSTDTQYF. CDR3 DNA: TGTGCCACAAGAAAACAGCGGGGGAGCACAGATACGCAGTATTTT.

A remark on this clonotype: At one end the junction does not follow the germline gene, possibly because of a read error. This rearrangement joins TRBV12-3 or TRBV12-4 to TRBJ2-2, with D tentatively TRBD2 (5 bases). The CDR3 spans 14 residues. The CDR3 here is CASSLGPRTGELFF. The DNA of the CDR3 is TGTGCCAGCAGTTTAGGACCCCGCACCGGGGAGCTGTTTTTC.

In this sample, this clonotype turned up many times. The CDR3 protein is CASRVLGGDIQYF. In nucleotides, the CDR3 is TGTGCCAGCAGGGTTTTAGGGGGGGACATTCAGTACTTC. The V call is TRBV27, the J call TRBJ2-4; the D gene is possibly TRBD2 (7 bases). This CDR3 is built from 13 residues. Trimming cost V 6 bases and J 8 bases, with 14 bases left between them. CDR1 is MNHEY, CDR2 SMNVEV, per germline (reference sequence).

Many counts were recorded for this clonotype. This chain links TRBV20-1 with TRBJ1-1; D is uncertain. From germline, CDR1 is DFQATT and CDR2 SNEGSKA (reference sequence). V was cut by 6 bases and J by 3 bases, with 11 bases left in between. The CDR3 consists of 12 residues. CDR3 sequence (DNA): TGCAGTGCCCGGAAGAGGGACACTGAAGCTTTCTTT. Translating gives CSARKRDTEAFF.

This clonotype has a count of ten or more. The chain combines TRBV7-9 with TRBJ2-1; tentatively, D is TRBD1 or TRBD2 (6 bases each). Trimming left V 1 base short and J 6 bases short, with 10 bases between. Germline CDR1 reads SEHNR; CDR2 reads FQNEAQ (reference sequence). CDR3 length: 14 amino acids. In nucleotides, the CDR3 is TGTGCCAGCAGCTTAGAGGGGGGAGTCAATGAGCAGTTCTTC. This codes for CASSLEGGVNEQFF.

The sample holds many counts of this clonotype. This chain links TRBV5-1 with TRBJ2-3; tentative D call: TRBD2 (6 bases). Germline CDR1 and CDR2: SGHRS and YFSETQ. The CDR3 runs 16 residues. Trimming took off 0 bases at V and 2 bases at J, with 13 bases between the two ends. The CDR3 DNA follows: TGCGCCAGCAGCTTGGTTTTCGGAGGGGTCACAGATACGCAGTATTTT. It translates to CASSLVFGGVTDTQYF.

This clonotype has at least ten counts. The V and J genes are TRBV7-9 and TRBJ2-7; D unclear. The CDR3 covers 15 residues. CDR1 is SEHNR and CDR2 is FQNEAQ in the germline V gene (reference sequence). With 6 bases removed from V and 0 bases from J, the gap between germline ends came to 15 bases. The CDR3 loop is CASSLRTGSSYEQYF. In DNA form, the CDR3 reads TGTGCCAGCAGTCTAAGGACGGGCAGCTCCTACGAGCAGTACTTC.

This clonotype was seen only a few times. The gene calls are TRBV19 and TRBJ2-7, with D maybe TRBD2 (5 bases). The CDR3 extends over 16 amino acids. The V end lost 5 bases, the J end lost 3 bases, and 20 bases lay between the germline ends. Germline V gene data show CDR1 as LNHDA and CDR2 as SQIVND (reference sequence). CDR3 sequence (DNA): TGTGCCAGTAGTGCTCAATCCACCGGACGGGGCTACGAGCAGTACTTC. Its translation: CASSAQSTGRGYEQYF. The variable domain in full, completed from reference TRBV19 and TRBJ2-7, reads DGGITQSPKYLFRKEGQNVTLSCEQNLNHDAMYWYRQDPGQGLRLIYYSQIVNDFQKGDIAEGYSVSREKKESFPLTVTSAQKNPTAFYLCASSAQSTGRGYEQYFGPGTRLTVT.

Ten or more counts support this clonotype. The rearrangement links TRBV18 to TRBJ1-1; possible D gene TRBD1, 6 bases. CDR1 is KGHSH and CDR2 is LQKENI in the germline V gene. CDR3 length: 15 residues. Trimming removed 3 bases at V and 5 bases at J, with 16 bases between. CDR3 coding DNA: TGTGCCAGCTCACCGCTACAGGGAGGGGGGACTGAAGCTTTCTTT. Encoded protein: CASSPLQGGGTEAFF.

This clonotype was seen ten or more times. J is TRBJ2-1 and V is TRBV7-6; D is undetermined. This CDR3 has 12 amino acids. Germline lookup yields CDR1 SGHVS and CDR2 FNYEAQ. V was trimmed by 5 bases and J by 8 bases, leaving 10 bases between them. This chain's CDR3 is CASSPWSDEQFF. As DNA, the CDR3 is TGTGCCAGCAGCCCGTGGAGCGATGAGCAGTTCTTC. Drawing the rest from reference TRBV7-6 and TRBJ2-1, the complete variable domain is GAGVSQSPRYKVTKRGQDVALRCDPISGHVSLYWYRQALGQGPEFLTYFNYEAQQDKSGLPNDRFSAERPEGSISTLTIQRTEQRDSAMYRCASSPWSDEQFFGPGTRLTVL.

This clonotype was counted a single time. The chain uses TRBV14 and TRBJ2-5; a possible D gene is TRBD1 (5 bases). Germline assignment: CDR1 SGHDN and CDR2 FVKESK. With 2 bases removed from V and 3 bases from J, the gap between germline ends came to 10 bases. The CDR3 runs to 14 residues. CDR3 in DNA: TGTGCCAGCAGCCAATTAGCAGGGAAAGAGACCCAGTACTTC. Translated: CASSQLAGKETQYF. Supplemented by reference TRBV14 and TRBJ2-5, the full variable domain reads EAGVTQFPSHSVIEKGQTVTLRCDPISGHDNLYWYRRVMGKEIKFLLHFVKESKQDESGMPNNRFLAERTGGTYSTLKVQPAELEDSGVYFCASSQLAGKETQYFGPGTRLLVL.

Within the sample, this clonotype is medium-sized. Here the CDR3 DNA reads TGCAGTGCTAGAGACTTCCTAGCGGGAGGATCAGATACGCAGTATTTT. Its protein product is CSARDFLAGGSDTQYF. The rearrangement uses TRBV20-1 and TRBJ2-3; 11 bases align to TRBD2. With 0 bases clipped from V and 4 bases from J, the junction kept 6 bases outside the gene matches. Germline assignment: CDR1 DFQATT and CDR2 SNEGSKA (reference sequence). This CDR3 has 16 residues.

The table lists this clonotype with many counts. V gene TRBV5-1 combines with J gene TRBJ2-5; D gene unclear. Germline lookup yields CDR1 SGHRS and CDR2 YFSETQ. CDR3 length equals 12 residues. Trimming left V 4 bases short and J 4 bases short, with 8 bases between. The CDR3 nucleotides are TGCGCCAGCAGCCGCCAAGGAGAGACCCAGTACTTC. Translated, it gives CASSRQGETQYF.

This clonotype has a count of ten or more. This chain joins TRBV20-1 and TRBJ2-1, with D hard to call. Trimming pared 1 base from V and 4 bases from J, leaving 17 bases between. The CDR3 is 16 residues long. Germline V gene data show CDR1 as DFQATT and CDR2 as SNEGSKA (reference sequence). CDR3 nucleotides: TGCAGTGCTAGAGCCGGAAACTCCCCAACTTACAATGAGCAGTTCTTC. This sequence encodes CSARAGNSPTYNEQFF.

This clonotype was found many times. The chain joins TRBV20-1 to TRBJ2-7; TRBD2 agrees at 15 bases. This CDR3 has 19 residues. Germline loops: CDR1 DFQATT, CDR2 SNEGSKA (reference sequence). After removal of 1 base from V and 2 bases from J, the junction contained 12 bases not matched to a gene. CDR3 sequence (DNA): TGCAGTGCTAGAGGTACCGGGACTAGCGGGAGGATGAGTCCCTACGAGCAGTACTTC. It specifies CSARGTGTSGRMSPYEQYF.

This clonotype was found many times. The chain recombines TRBV5-1 with TRBJ1-4; TRBD1 matches 7 bases. CDR1 is SGHRS, CDR2 YFSETQ, per germline. CDR3 length: 13 amino acids. V lost 4 bases and J lost 6; bases outside the gene matches: 3. The CDR3 sequence: CASSDGQDEKLFF. The CDR3, as DNA: TGCGCCAGCAGCGACGGACAGGATGAAAAACTGTTTTTT.